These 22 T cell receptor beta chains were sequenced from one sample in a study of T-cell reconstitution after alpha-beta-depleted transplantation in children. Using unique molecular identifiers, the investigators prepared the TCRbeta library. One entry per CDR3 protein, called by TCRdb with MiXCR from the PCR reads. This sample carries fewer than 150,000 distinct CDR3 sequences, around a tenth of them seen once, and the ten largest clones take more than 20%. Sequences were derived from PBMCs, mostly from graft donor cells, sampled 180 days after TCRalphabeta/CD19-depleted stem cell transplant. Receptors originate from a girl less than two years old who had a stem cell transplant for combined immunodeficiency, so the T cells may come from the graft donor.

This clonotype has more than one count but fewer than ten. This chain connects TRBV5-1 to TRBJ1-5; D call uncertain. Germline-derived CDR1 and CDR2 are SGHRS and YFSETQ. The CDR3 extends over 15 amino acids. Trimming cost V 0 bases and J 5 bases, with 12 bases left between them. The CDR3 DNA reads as TGCGCCAGCAGCTTGGATGGCCAGGAGCATCAGCCCCAGCATTTT. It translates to CASSLDGQEHQPQHF.

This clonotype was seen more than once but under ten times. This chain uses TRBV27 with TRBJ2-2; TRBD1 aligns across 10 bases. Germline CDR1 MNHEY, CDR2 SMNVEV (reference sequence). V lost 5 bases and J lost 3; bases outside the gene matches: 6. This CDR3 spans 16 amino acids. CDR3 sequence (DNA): TGTGCCAGCAGTCGGGACAGGGGTTCGTACACCGGGGAGCTGTTTTTT. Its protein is CASSRDRGSYTGELFF.

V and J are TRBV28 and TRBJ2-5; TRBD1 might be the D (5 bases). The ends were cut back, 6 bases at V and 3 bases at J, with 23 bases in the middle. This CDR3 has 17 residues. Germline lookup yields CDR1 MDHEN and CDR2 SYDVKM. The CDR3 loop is CASSSHLGRSAEETQYF. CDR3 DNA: TGTGCCAGCAGCTCCCACCTGGGGCGTTCGGCGGAAGAGACCCAGTACTTC. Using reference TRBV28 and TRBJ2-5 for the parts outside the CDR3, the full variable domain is DVKVTQSSRYLVKRTGEKVFLECVQDMDHENMFWYRQDPGLGLRLIYFSYDVKMKEKGDIPEGYSVSREKKERFSLILESASTNQTSMYLCASSSHLGRSAEETQYFGPGTRLLVL.

CDR3 residues: CASTRDPRRGVAFF. CDR3 bases: TGTGCCAGCACCCGGGACCCCCGGCGGGGTGTGGCTTTCTTT. The chain has TRBV6-1 and TRBJ1-1; maybe TRBD1 (5 bases). The germline CDR1 and CDR2 sequences are MNHNS and SASEGT. V was trimmed by 7 bases and J by 11 bases, leaving 23 bases between them. This CDR3 is built from 14 residues.

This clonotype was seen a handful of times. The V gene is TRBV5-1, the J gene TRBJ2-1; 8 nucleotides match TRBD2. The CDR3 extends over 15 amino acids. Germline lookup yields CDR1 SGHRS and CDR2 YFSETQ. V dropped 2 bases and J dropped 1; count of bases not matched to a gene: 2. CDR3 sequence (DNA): TGCGCCAGCAGCTTACTAGCGGTATCCTACAATGAGCAGTTCTTC. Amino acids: CASSLLAVSYNEQFF.

The chain's CDR3 is CASSFRTSGSSYEQYF. DNA of the CDR3: TGTGCCAGCAGCTTCAGGACTAGCGGGAGTTCCTACGAGCAGTACTTC. The rearrangement links TRBV7-8 to TRBJ2-7, with 13 bases aligning to TRBD2. The CDR3 is made up of 16 amino acids. The V gene end was trimmed by 3 bases and the J gene end by 1 base; junction bases not matched to a gene: 3. The germline CDR1 and CDR2 sequences are SGHVS and FQNEAQ.

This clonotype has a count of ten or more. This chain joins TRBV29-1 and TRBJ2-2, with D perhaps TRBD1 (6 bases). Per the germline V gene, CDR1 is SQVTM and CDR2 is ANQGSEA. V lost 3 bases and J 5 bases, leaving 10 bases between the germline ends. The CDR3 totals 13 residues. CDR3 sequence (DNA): TGCAGCGTTGATTGGACAGCAACCGGGGAGCTGTTTTTT. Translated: CSVDWTATGELFF.

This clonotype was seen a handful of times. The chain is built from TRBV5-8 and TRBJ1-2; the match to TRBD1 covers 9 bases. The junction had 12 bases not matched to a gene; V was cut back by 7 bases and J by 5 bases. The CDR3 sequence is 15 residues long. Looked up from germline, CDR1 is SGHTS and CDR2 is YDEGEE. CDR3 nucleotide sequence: TGTGCCAGCGGACAGGGGTCCGGTAGAAAGTATGGCTACACCTTC. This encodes CASGQGSGRKYGYTF.

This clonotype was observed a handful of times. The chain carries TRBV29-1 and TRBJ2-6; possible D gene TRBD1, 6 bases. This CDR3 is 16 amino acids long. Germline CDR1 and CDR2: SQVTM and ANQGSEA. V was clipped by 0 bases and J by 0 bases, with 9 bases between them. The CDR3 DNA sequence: TGCAGCGTTGAAGACGAGACAGGCTCTGGGGCCAACGTCCTGACTTTC. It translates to CSVEDETGSGANVLTF.

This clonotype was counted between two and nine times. CDR3 region: CASSQDPLAGADNEQFF. CDR3 DNA: TGTGCCAGCAGCCAAGATCCACTAGCGGGGGCCGACAATGAGCAGTTCTTC. This chain connects TRBV3-1 to TRBJ2-1; 11 positions agree with TRBD2. The V segment lost 0 bases and the J segment 5 bases; nucleotides outside the gene matches: 6. Germline-derived CDR1 and CDR2 are LGHDT and YNNKEL (reference sequence). CDR3 size: 17 residues.

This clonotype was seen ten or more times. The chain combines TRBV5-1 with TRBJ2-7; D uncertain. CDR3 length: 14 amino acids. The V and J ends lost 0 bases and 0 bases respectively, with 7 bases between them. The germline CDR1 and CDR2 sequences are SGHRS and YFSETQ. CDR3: CASSLDTNSYEQYF. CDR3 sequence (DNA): TGCGCCAGCAGCTTGGATACCAACTCCTACGAGCAGTACTTC.

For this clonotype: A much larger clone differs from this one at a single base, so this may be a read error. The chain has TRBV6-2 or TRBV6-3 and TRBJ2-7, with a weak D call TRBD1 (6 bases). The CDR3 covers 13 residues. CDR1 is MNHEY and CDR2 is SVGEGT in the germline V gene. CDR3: CANSYAGTYEQYF. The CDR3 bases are TGTGCCAACAGTTACGCCGGGACATACGAGCAGTACTTC.

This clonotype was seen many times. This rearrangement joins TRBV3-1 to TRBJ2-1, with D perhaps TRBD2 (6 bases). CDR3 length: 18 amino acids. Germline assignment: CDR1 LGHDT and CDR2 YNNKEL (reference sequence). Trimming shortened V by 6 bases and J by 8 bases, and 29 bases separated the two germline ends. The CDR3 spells CASSHDEVGTPPSDEQFF. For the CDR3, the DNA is TGTGCCAGCAGTCATGATGAAGTGGGGACTCCTCCCTCCGATGAGCAGTTCTTC.

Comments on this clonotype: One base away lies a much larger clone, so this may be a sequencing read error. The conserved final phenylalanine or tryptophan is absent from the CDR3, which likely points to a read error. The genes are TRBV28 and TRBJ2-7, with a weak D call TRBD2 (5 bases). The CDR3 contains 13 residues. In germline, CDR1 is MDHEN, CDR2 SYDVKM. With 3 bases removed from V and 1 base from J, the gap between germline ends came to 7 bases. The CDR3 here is CASSLGGSYEQYS. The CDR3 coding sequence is TGTGCCAGCAGTTTGGGCGGGTCCTACGAGCAGTACTCC.

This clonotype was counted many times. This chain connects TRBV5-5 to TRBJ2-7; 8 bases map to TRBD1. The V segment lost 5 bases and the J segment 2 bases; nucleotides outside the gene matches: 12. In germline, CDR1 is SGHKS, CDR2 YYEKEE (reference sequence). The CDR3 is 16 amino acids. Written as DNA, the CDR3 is TGTGCCAGCAGGCGGTATGAGACAGGGGTACCCTACGAGCAGTACTTC. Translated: CASRRYETGVPYEQYF.

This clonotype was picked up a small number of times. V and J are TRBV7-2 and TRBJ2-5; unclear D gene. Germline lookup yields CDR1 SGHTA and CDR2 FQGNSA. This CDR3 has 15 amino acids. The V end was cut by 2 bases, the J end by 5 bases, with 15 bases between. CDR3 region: CASSLRQVLGETQYF. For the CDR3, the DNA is TGTGCCAGCAGCTTAAGGCAGGTCCTAGGGGAGACCCAGTACTTC.

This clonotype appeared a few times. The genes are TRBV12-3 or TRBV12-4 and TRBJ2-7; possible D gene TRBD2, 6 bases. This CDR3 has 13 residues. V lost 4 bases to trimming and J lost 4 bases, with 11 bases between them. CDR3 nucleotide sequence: TGTGCCAGCAGTTACCCCGGGGGATACGAGCAGTACTTC. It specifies CASSYPGGYEQYF.

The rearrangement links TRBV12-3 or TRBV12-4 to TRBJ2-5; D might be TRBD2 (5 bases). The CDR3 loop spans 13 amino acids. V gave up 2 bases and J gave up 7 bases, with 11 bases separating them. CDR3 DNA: TGTGCCAGCAGTTTAAGTACCAGCGGGACCCAGTACTTC. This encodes CASSLSTSGTQYF.

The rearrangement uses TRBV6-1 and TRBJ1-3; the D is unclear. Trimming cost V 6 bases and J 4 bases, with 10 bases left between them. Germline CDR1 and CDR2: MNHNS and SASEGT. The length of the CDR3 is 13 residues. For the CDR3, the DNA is TGTGCCAGCAGGCGCCCGGGCGGAAACACCATATATTTT. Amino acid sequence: CASRRPGGNTIYF.

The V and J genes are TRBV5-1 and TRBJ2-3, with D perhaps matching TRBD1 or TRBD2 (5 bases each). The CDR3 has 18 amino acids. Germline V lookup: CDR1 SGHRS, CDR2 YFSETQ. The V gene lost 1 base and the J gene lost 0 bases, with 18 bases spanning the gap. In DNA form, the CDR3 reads TGCGCCAGCAGCTTGAGGCCGGGGACGACTCCTAGCACAGATACGCAGTATTTT. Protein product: CASSLRPGTTPSTDTQYF.

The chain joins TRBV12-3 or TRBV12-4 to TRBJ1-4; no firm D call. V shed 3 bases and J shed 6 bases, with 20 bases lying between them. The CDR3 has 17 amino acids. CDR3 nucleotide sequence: TGTGCCAGCAGTTTTCCCTCTGCCCAGTGGGGTTATGAAAAACTGTTTTTT. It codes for CASSFPSAQWGYEKLFF.

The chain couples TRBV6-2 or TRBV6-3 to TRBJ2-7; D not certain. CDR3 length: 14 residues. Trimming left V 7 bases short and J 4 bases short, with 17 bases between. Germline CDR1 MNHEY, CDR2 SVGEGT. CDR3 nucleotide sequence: TGTGCCAGCACTCCACTGGGTGGACCGTACGAGCAGTACTTC. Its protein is CASTPLGGPYEQYF.